This T cell receptor (beta chain) was obtained from a study of shared clonotypes between healthy human individuals. Study-wide background: Donors, aged 18 to 49, were two women and a few men.

Concerning this clone: Its specificity is not known.

Produced via immunoSEQ multiplex PCR; TCRdb's table is partial and in-frame only. The table records 850,000 to 1,100,000 clones, 77% of them present only once. The study's findings and limits: Larger richness was generally estimated for naive than memory subsets.

This CDR3 region has 15 residues. The junction had 3 bases not matched to a gene; V was cut back by 2 bases and J by 4 bases. CDR1 is MNHNY, CDR2 SVGAGI, per germline (reference sequence). The sequenced sample consisted of memory CD4+ T cells from PBMCs. Described subset: CD45RA-negative fraction. This chain connects TRBV6-6 to TRBJ2-2, with 8 bases that match TRBD1. This receptor was identified in a man aged 18 to 35 in good health. Some clones in this sample may be carry-over from other donors' samples. Here the CDR3 reads CASSYPTGGTGELFF. Here the CDR3 DNA reads TGTGCCAGCAGTTACCCCACAGGGGGCACCGGGGAGCTGTTTTTT.